Described below is a single TCR beta chain sequence and its context. Antigen specificity is unknown. The CDR3 sequence is 17 residues long. J lost 2 bases, V lost 0 bases, and 10 bases had no gene match. CDR1 and CDR2 (germline): SGHRS, YFSETQ. Data came from immunoSEQ multiplex PCR; TCRdb stores just in-frame clones and leaves some out. This table has about 100,000 clones, about 80% appearing once. Specified time point: baseline, week 1 (first vaccination visit). Treatment: pre-vaccination baseline after standard-of-care therapy. Diagnosis in the donors showed new WHO grade 3 or 4 astrocytomas that were IDH1-mutant and ATRX-lost. The source of the sample is a study of a mutant IDH1 vaccine in newly diagnosed glioma. Turning to the study itself: Treated patients showed a male proportion of around 62%, a female proportion of around 38%, and a mean age of approximately 40 years. Pretreatment consisted of radiotherapy, temozolomide, or both, with most receiving both.

Overall study findings and caveats: Seemingly, pseudoprogression had no relation to changes in the top peripheral T cell clonotypes.

This TCR was recovered from a man aged 35 to 55 with glioma. V usage is TRBV5-1 and J usage is TRBJ2-5, with TRBD2 identical over 7 bases. The sample consisted of PBMCs, taken from a glioma patient treated with radiotherapy, temozolomide or both. CDR3: CASSLALTGGFQETQYF. The CDR3 bases are TGCGCCAGCAGCTTGGCCCTGACGGGGGGATTTCAAGAGACCCAGTACTTC.